One and the same sample provided the 15 T cell receptor beta chains below, sequenced in a study of blood T cell repertoires in COVID-19. Profiling relied on immunoSEQ multiplex PCR, and the TCRdb table lists in-frame clones only, not all of them. The table shows approximately 300,000 clones, with 90% occurring only once. The sample consisted of peripheral blood. Receptors originate from a woman aged 30 to 39 with COVID-19, enrolled during active disease.

This chain joins TRBV4-1 and TRBJ1-1; D perhaps matches TRBD1 (5 bases). CDR1 is MGHRA, CDR2 YSYEKL, per germline. CDR3 length equals 14 residues. V was clipped by 1 base and J by 5 bases, with 11 bases between them. CDR3 sequence reads: CASSQGAGFTEAFF. The CDR3 region has the DNA TGCGCCAGCAGCCAAGGGGCAGGGTTTACTGAAGCTTTCTTT.

V and J are TRBV5-1 and TRBJ1-2; 7 nucleotides align to TRBD1. The CDR3 has 14 residues. The trim removed 3 bases at V and 6 bases at J, leaving 8 bases unmatched. CDR1 SGHRS and CDR2 YFSETQ come from the germline V gene. CDR3 protein: CASSWTEGADGYTF. The DNA for the CDR3 is TGCGCCAGCAGCTGGACCGAGGGGGCGGATGGCTACACCTTC.

The rearrangement joins TRBV5-1 to TRBJ2-7; 13 nucleotides align to TRBD2. Germline values: CDR1 SGHRS, CDR2 YFSETQ. This CDR3 is 15 amino acids long. V was clipped by 4 bases and J by 5 bases; unmatched bases: 6. The CDR3: CASSEGLAGSDEQYF. Here the CDR3 DNA reads TGCGCCAGCAGCGAGGGACTAGCGGGATCCGACGAGCAGTACTTC.

V and J are TRBV9 and TRBJ1-1, with D unclear. The CDR3 has 15 amino acids. Trimming left V 4 bases short and J 1 base short, with 14 bases between. Germline V CDR1 and CDR2: SGDLS, YYNGEE. CDR3 protein: CASSPVTGRNTEAFF. In DNA, the CDR3 is TGTGCCAGCAGCCCCGTTACGGGAAGGAACACTGAAGCTTTCTTT.

The chain joins TRBV6-1 to TRBJ1-1, with 7 nucleotides matching TRBD1. The CDR3 has 15 residues. The V gene's germline CDR1 is MNHNS and CDR2 SASEGT. The junction had 5 bases not matched to a gene; V was cut back by 0 bases and J by 4 bases. The CDR3 DNA is TGTGCCAGCAGTGAAGCCTTGGGACAGAGCACTGAAGCTTTCTTT. Its translation: CASSEALGQSTEAFF.

Written as DNA, the CDR3 is TGTGCCATCGCTTGGGACAGGGGGGAAAAACTGTTTTTT. Translation gives CAIAWDRGEKLFF. The chain is built from TRBV10-3 and TRBJ1-4, with 11 bases lining up with TRBD1. CDR3 size: 13 residues. Per germline, CDR1 ENHRY and CDR2 SYGVKD. V shed 8 bases and J 8 bases; nucleotides not matched to a gene: 4.

This sequence joins TRBV3-1 (or the pseudogene TRBV3-2) and TRBJ1-1; weak D call: TRBD1 (5 bases). Looked up from germline, CDR1 is LGHDT and CDR2 is YNNKEL (reference sequence). Between the trimmed V and J ends, which lost 5 bases and 8 bases, there was a span of 12 bases. The CDR3 is 12 residues long. The CDR3 coding sequence is TGTGCCAGCAGCAGACGTGACAGAGAAGCTTTCTTT. Its protein product is CASSRRDREAFF.

The chain links TRBV30 to TRBJ2-3; the D is unclear. CDR3 length: 13 amino acids. V lost 1 base, J lost 3 bases, and 8 bases lay in between. Germline V gives CDR1 GTSNPN, CDR2 SVGIG (reference sequence). The CDR3 bases are TGTGCCTGGAGTGGGCTAGTTACAGATACGCAGTATTTT. This sequence encodes CAWSGLVTDTQYF.

The chain combines TRBV30 with TRBJ2-1, with 8 bases fitting TRBD2. V was clipped by 1 base and J by 7 bases; unmatched bases: 6. This CDR3 spans 14 amino acids. The germline CDR1 and CDR2 sequences are GTSNPN and SVGIG (reference sequence). CDR3 DNA: TGTGCCTGGAGTGACGGGAGGGGGAGGAATGAGCAGTTCTTC. Its translation is CAWSDGRGRNEQFF.

This rearrangement joins TRBV29-1 to TRBJ2-2; 11 bases line up with TRBD2. Germline CDR1 reads SQVTM; CDR2 reads ANQGSEA. The CDR3 loop spans 15 amino acids. The junction had 2 bases not matched to a gene; V was cut back by 4 bases and J by 1 base. In DNA form, the CDR3 reads TGCAGCGTTGGACTAGCGGGAAAGAACACCGGGGAGCTGTTTTTT. Its translation: CSVGLAGKNTGELFF.

J is TRBJ1-5 and V is TRBV30, with a possible D match to TRBD1 (5 bases). Trimming stripped 5 bases from V and 4 bases from J, with 12 bases between. The CDR3 is made up of 13 amino acids. Per germline, CDR1 GTSNPN and CDR2 SVGIG (reference sequence). The CDR3 sequence is CAWAQDNNQPQHF. CDR3 DNA sequence: TGTGCCTGGGCTCAGGACAATAATCAGCCCCAGCATTTT. Together with reference TRBV30 and TRBJ1-5, the CDR3 gives the full variable domain: SQTIHQWPATLVQPVGSPLSLECTVEGTSNPNLYWYRQAAGRGLQLLFYSVGIGQISSEVPQNLSASRPQDRQFILSSKKLLLSDSGFYLCAWAQDNNQPQHFGDGTRLSIL.

The chain employs TRBV28 and TRBJ1-5, with 7 bases lining up with TRBD1. Per the germline V gene, CDR1 is MDHEN and CDR2 is SYDVKM. V lost 6 bases, J lost 0 bases, and 5 bases stayed unmatched. The CDR3 has 15 residues. In DNA form, the CDR3 reads TGTGCCAGCAGCCCGGGACAGTATAGCAATCAGCCCCAGCATTTT. Encoded protein: CASSPGQYSNQPQHF.

The chain carries TRBV5-4 and TRBJ2-6; 7 nucleotides line up with TRBD1. Trimming took 4 bases from V and 1 from J; bases not matched to a gene: 8. CDR3 length: 17 amino acids. Per the germline V gene, CDR1 is SGHNT and CDR2 is YYREEE (reference sequence). The CDR3 reads CASSADRRESGANVLTF. Written as DNA, the CDR3 is TGTGCCAGCAGCGCGGACAGGCGAGAATCTGGGGCCAACGTCCTGACTTTC. The full variable domain, its missing parts supplied by reference TRBV5-4 and TRBJ2-6, is ETGVTQSPTHLIKTRGQQVTLRCSSQSGHNTVSWYQQALGQGPQFIFQYYREEENGRGNFPPRFSGLQFPNYSSELNVNALELDDSALYLCASSADRRESGANVLTFGAGSRLTVL.

This clone was picked up one time. The chain carries TRBV12-3 or TRBV12-4 and TRBJ2-7, with D perhaps matching TRBD1 (5 bases). The CDR3 runs to 12 residues. V was trimmed by 5 bases and J by 4 bases, leaving 9 bases between them. CDR3 sequence reads: CASSPPGYEQYF. CDR3 bases: TGTGCCAGCAGTCCCCCAGGGTACGAGCAGTACTTC.

The V call is TRBV6-5, the J call TRBJ2-7, with no clear D. This CDR3 is 12 amino acids long. Germline assignment: CDR1 MNHEY and CDR2 SVGAGI. The V and J ends lost 5 bases and 3 bases respectively, with 8 bases between them. The DNA of the CDR3 is TGTGCCAGCAGTAGATACGGCTACGAGCAGTACTTC. This gives the protein CASSRYGYEQYF.